One and the same sample provided the 8 T cell receptor beta chains below, sequenced in a study of read filtering for tumor transcriptome and immune sequencing. The library was built from 400 ng RNA with molecular barcoded adaptors for alpha/delta and beta/gamma chains. One entry per CDR3 protein, called by TCRdb with MiXCR from the reads. This repertoire shows roughly 41,000 distinct CDR3 sequences, about 13% found once; its top ten account for about 39%. The sequenced sample consisted of a population of CD138-negative cells sorted from bone marrow. Receptor source: a donor aged 40 or over with multiple myeloma.

Note on this clonotype: A much larger clone is a single base away; this may be a read error. The chain uses TRBV5-1 and TRBJ2-7; the D gene is possibly TRBD2 (6 bases). V was clipped by 4 bases and J by 0 bases, with 14 bases between them. CDR1 is SGHRS and CDR2 is YFSETQ in the germline V gene. CDR3 length equals 15 residues. CDR3 loop: CASSTRPGSSYEQYF. The CDR3 DNA reads as TGCGCCAGCAGCACTAGACCCGGGAGCTCCTACGAGCAGTACTTC.

This clonotype was counted many times. The CDR3 sequence: CAISETTGDSNQPQHF. The CDR3 DNA is TGTGCCATCAGTGAGACGACAGGGGATAGCAATCAGCCCCAGCATTTT. The chain recombines TRBV10-3 with TRBJ1-5; TRBD1 matches at 8 bases. V lost 2 bases to trimming and J lost 0 bases; unmatched junction nucleotides: 3. Germline CDR1 and CDR2: ENHRY and SYGVKD. The CDR3 is 16 amino acids.

The chain combines TRBV6-1 with TRBJ2-7; D not certain. V lost 5 bases and J lost 2, with 13 bases in between. This CDR3 contains 14 residues. CDR1 and CDR2 (germline): MNHNS, SASEGT. The CDR3: CASSYTRVPYEQYF. The CDR3 DNA follows: TGTGCCAGCAGTTACACGAGAGTCCCCTACGAGCAGTACTTC.

Of note for this clonotype: A much larger clonotype is one base distant, so this may be a read error. The chain combines TRBV20-1 with TRBJ1-5; a weak D match, TRBD1 (5 bases). Germline CDR1 and CDR2: DFQATT and SNEGSKA (reference sequence). This CDR3 comprises 12 residues. The ends were cut back, 4 bases at V and 7 bases at J, with 11 bases in the middle. The CDR3 sequence: CSANGGGQPQHF. The CDR3 bases are TGCAGTGCTAACGGGGGTGGGCAGCCCCAGCATTTT.

This clonotype came up a few times. A much larger clone differs from this one at a single base, so this may be a read error. This rearrangement joins TRBV29-1 to TRBJ2-3; a weak D match, TRBD1 (6 bases). Germline V gives CDR1 SQVTM, CDR2 ANQGSEA. The CDR3 length is 16 residues. CDR3 region: CSVEDFGQLSTDAQYF. The CDR3 DNA is TGCAGCGTTGAAGATTTCGGACAGTTGAGCACAGATGCGCAGTATTTT.

The sample holds many counts of this clonotype. The rearrangement links TRBV30 to TRBJ2-1; no firm D call. Germline lookup yields CDR1 GTSNPN and CDR2 SVGIG (reference sequence). The CDR3 length is 13 residues. Trimming removed 1 base from V and 12 bases from J, with 16 bases in between. The CDR3 region has the DNA TGTGCCTGGAGTGGCTGGGTCGCGAAGGGGCAGTTCTTC. It specifies CAWSGWVAKGQFF.

This clonotype showed up many times. This rearrangement joins TRBV7-8 to TRBJ2-7; 13 positions agree with TRBD2. The germline gives CDR1 SGHVS, CDR2 FQNEAQ. The trim removed 5 bases at V and 3 bases at J, leaving 4 bases unmatched. CDR3 length: 15 residues. Here the CDR3 reads CASSLGLAGVYEQYF. The CDR3 region has the DNA TGTGCCAGCAGCCTAGGACTAGCGGGAGTCTACGAGCAGTACTTC.

This clonotype was seen many times. This rearrangement joins TRBV6-1 to TRBJ1-5; 7 nucleotides line up with TRBD1. The trim removed 3 bases at V and 6 bases at J, leaving 2 bases unmatched. This CDR3 has 13 amino acids. Germline CDR1 MNHNS, CDR2 SASEGT. The CDR3 DNA follows: TGTGCCAGCAGTGATACAGGGGCTCAGCCCCAGCATTTT. It yields the protein CASSDTGAQPQHF.